This TCR beta chain was sequenced for a study of T cell responses to AZD1222 COVID-19 vaccine. Study-level points and caveats: Sampling that yielded the repertoires occurred only after the peak T cell response. It should be noted that donors were predominantly white British and more often female, and clonal diversity was possibly underestimated. Targeting of unmutated variant regions was reportedly seen in nearly half of spike-specific TCRs. Baseline antibody screening turned up just a handful of seropositive AZD1222 recipients.

Repertoires were generated with immunoSEQ multiplex PCR, while TCRdb's copy carries only in-frame clones and drops some. The repertoire holds approximately 170,000 clones, with 85% to 95% as singletons. The CDR3 is made up of 15 amino acids. Per germline, CDR1 SGHDN and CDR2 FVKESK. Trimming removed 0 bases from V and 7 bases from J, with 13 bases in between. This clone was seen just once. Its target is not known. The chain has TRBV14 and TRBJ1-5; D remains unclear. The TCR comes from an adult in good health. The sequences come from peripheral blood, collected on day 0 of AZD1222 vaccination. The CDR3 nucleotides read TGTGCCAGCAGCCAAGAGCCGTCCGAGGGCCAGCCCCAGCATTTT. It translates to CASSQEPSEGQPQHF.